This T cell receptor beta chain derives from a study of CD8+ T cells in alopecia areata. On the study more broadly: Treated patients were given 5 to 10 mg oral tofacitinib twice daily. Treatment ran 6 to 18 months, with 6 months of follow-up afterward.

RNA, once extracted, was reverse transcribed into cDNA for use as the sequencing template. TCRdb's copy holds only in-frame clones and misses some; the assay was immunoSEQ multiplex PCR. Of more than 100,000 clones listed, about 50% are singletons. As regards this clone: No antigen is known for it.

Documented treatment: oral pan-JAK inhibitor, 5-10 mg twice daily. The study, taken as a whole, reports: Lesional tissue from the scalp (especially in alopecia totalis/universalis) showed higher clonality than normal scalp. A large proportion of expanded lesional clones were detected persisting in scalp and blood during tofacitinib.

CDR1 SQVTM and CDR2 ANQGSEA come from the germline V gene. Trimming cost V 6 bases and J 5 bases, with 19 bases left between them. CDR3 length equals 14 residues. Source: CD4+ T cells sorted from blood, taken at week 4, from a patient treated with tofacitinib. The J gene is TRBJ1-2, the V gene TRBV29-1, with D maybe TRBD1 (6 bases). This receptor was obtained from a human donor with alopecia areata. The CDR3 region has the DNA TGCAGCGTCCTCGTCCTGACAGGTCCTTATGGCTACACCTTC. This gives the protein CSVLVLTGPYGYTF.